This is a list of T cell receptor beta chains from one sample in a study of a mutant IDH1 vaccine in newly diagnosed glioma. Clones were sequenced by immunoSEQ multiplex PCR, and TCRdb holds only the in-frame ones, with some missing. The sample shows roughly 30,000 clones, about four fifths of them seen only once. For these TCRs, the target antigens are not known. Sequences were derived from PBMCs, sampled from a glioma patient whose treatment included an IDH1 peptide vaccine. The origin of the receptors is a young man with glioma. Each CDR3 is given with its conserved first and last residue. The order of the fields is J gene, V gene, clone size, D gene, CDR3 DNA, CDR3 protein. D genes are given only for firm matches. Some rows have no size entry. The others give once, few or many, or a class for an expanded clone.

J: TRBJ2-2; V: TRBV9; size: -; D: -; DNA: TGTGCCAGCAGCGTGTCGGGGGAGAGCGGGGAGCTGTTTTTT; CDR3: CASSVSGESGELFF
J: TRBJ2-5; V: TRBV6-5; size: -; D: -; DNA: TGTGCCAGCAGTATTTCTGGGACACCCGAAGAGACCCAGTACTTC; CDR3: CASSISGTPEETQYF
J: TRBJ2-7; V: TRBV19; size: -; D: TRBD2; DNA: TGTGCCAGTAGTATGAGACTAGCGGGAGTGGAGAGCTCCTACGAGCAGTACTTC; CDR3: CASSMRLAGVESSYEQYF
J: TRBJ1-5; V: TRBV19; size: -; D: -; DNA: TGTGCCAGTAGTATTAGCAGGGGACGCAATCAGCCCCAGCATTTT; CDR3: CASSISRGRNQPQHF
J: TRBJ1-1; V: TRBV4-3; size: -; D: TRBD1; DNA: TGCGCCAGCAGCACTACAGGGGGCACTGAAGCTTTCTTT; CDR3: CASSTTGGTEAFF
J: TRBJ1-1; V: TRBV5-1; size: -; D: -; DNA: TGCGCCAGCAGCCCGGGACTTTCGGACACTGAAGCTTTCTTT; CDR3: CASSPGLSDTEAFF
J: TRBJ1-1; V: TRBV5-6; size: -; D: TRBD1; DNA: TGTGCCAGCAGCTTGACAGGGGGAGGAGCTTTCTTT; CDR3: CASSLTGGGAFF
J: TRBJ1-2; V: TRBV27; size: -; D: -; DNA: TGTGCCAGCAGCTTTACTGGGGGGCAAGGCTACACCTTC; CDR3: CASSFTGGQGYTF
J: TRBJ2-7; V: TRBV6-5; size: -; D: -; DNA: TGTGCCAGCAGTTACTCGCAGCTACTTGTTTCTTCCGAGCAGTACTTC; CDR3: CASSYSQLLVSSEQYF
J: TRBJ2-2; V: TRBV7-9; size: -; D: -; DNA: TGTGCCAGCAGCTTAGCGAAGAACACCGGGGAGCTGTTTTTT; CDR3: CASSLAKNTGELFF
J: TRBJ2-5; V: TRBV7-2; size: -; D: -; DNA: TGTGCCAGCAGCTTAGGCAGGGGTGAGACCCAGTACTTC; CDR3: CASSLGRGETQYF
J: TRBJ2-4; V: TRBV5-1; size: -; D: TRBD2; DNA: TGCGCCAGCAGCTTGGCGGCTAGCGGGAGGATTCGGAACATTCAGTACTTC; CDR3: CASSLAASGRIRNIQYF
J: TRBJ1-1; V: TRBV28; size: -; D: -; DNA: TGTGCCAGCAGTTTACGAAGAGGCTTCGCTTTCTTT; CDR3: CASSLRRGFAFF
J: TRBJ2-2; V: TRBV6-5; size: -; D: TRBD1; DNA: TGTGCCAGCAGTTACTCTCCGGGACAGGGTCCCGGGGAGCTGTTTTTT; CDR3: CASSYSPGQGPGELFF
J: TRBJ2-5; V: TRBV6-4; size: -; D: -; DNA: TGTGCCAGCAGCCAAGAGTCCGCGGTCGGTGAGACCCAGTACTTC; CDR3: CASSQESAVGETQYF
J: TRBJ2-5; V: TRBV9; size: once; D: -; DNA: TGTGCCAGCAGCGTATTGGGGCAAGAGACCCAGTACTTC; CDR3: CASSVLGQETQYF
J: TRBJ1-5; V: TRBV30; size: -; D: -; DNA: TGTGCCTGGAGTGTGGGTTTCAATCCGCCCCAGCATTTT; CDR3: CAWSVGFNPPQHF
J: TRBJ2-7; V: TRBV6-5; size: -; D: TRBD1; DNA: TGTGCCAGCAGTCGACAGGGTTCCGCCTACGAGCAGTACTTC; CDR3: CASSRQGSAYEQYF
J: TRBJ2-1; V: TRBV6-4; size: -; D: -; DNA: TGTGCCAGCAGTCCCCCGAGACAGTTTTACAATGAGCAGTTCTTC; CDR3: CASSPPRQFYNEQFF
J: TRBJ2-1; V: TRBV5-6; size: -; D: -; DNA: TGTGCCAGCAGCTTGGGGACCCTAGCGTTGGGCTTAGGTGAGCAGTTCTTC; CDR3: CASSLGTLALGLGEQFF
J: TRBJ2-5; V: TRBV7-8; size: -; D: -; DNA: TGTGCCAGCAGCTTAATCGACGGGACGGCCCAAGAGACCCAGTACTTC; CDR3: CASSLIDGTAQETQYF
J: TRBJ1-1; V: TRBV6-5; size: -; D: -; DNA: TGTGCCAGCAGTTACTCGAGACAGCCGAACACTGAAGCTTTCTTT; CDR3: CASSYSRQPNTEAFF
J: TRBJ2-3; V: TRBV5-4; size: -; D: -; DNA: TGTGCCAGCAGCTTGGACGCAGATACGCAGTATTTT; CDR3: CASSLDADTQYF
J: TRBJ2-5; V: TRBV2; size: -; D: -; DNA: TGTGCCAGCCATCGACAGGGAGGGCGAGAGACCCAGTACTTC; CDR3: CASHRQGGRETQYF
J: TRBJ2-5; V: TRBV6-6; size: -; D: -; DNA: TGTGCCAGCACCCAGGGTTCTCGTGAGACCCAGTACTTC; CDR3: CASTQGSRETQYF
J: TRBJ2-6; V: TRBV10-3; size: -; D: TRBD1; DNA: TGTGCCATCAGTTGGGACAGGGAGGCTGGGGCCAACGTCCTGACTTTC; CDR3: CAISWDREAGANVLTF
J: TRBJ1-2; V: TRBV19; size: -; D: TRBD1; DNA: TGTGCCAGTAGTATAGTCCAGGGGGCGCCTGGCTACACCTTC; CDR3: CASSIVQGAPGYTF
J: TRBJ2-3; V: TRBV14; size: -; D: TRBD1; DNA: TGTGCCAGCAGCAGACAGGGGGGCACAGATACGCAGTATTTT; CDR3: CASSRQGGTDTQYF
J: TRBJ2-7; V: TRBV6-1; size: once; D: TRBD1; DNA: TGTGCCAGCAGCTTGGACAGGGCGGCCTACGAGCAGTACTTC; CDR3: CASSLDRAAYEQYF
J: TRBJ1-5; V: TRBV5-8; size: -; D: -; DNA: TGTGCCAGCAGCCTGCTTGGGTTCCGCAATCAGCCCCAGCATTTT; CDR3: CASSLLGFRNQPQHF
J: TRBJ2-7; V: TRBV5-1; size: -; D: -; DNA: TGCGCCAGCAGCTTGGTTAAAGTCGGCGGGACCTACGAGCAGTACTTC; CDR3: CASSLVKVGGTYEQYF
J: TRBJ2-7; V: TRBV30; size: -; D: TRBD1; DNA: TGTGCCTGGAGTTTGGGACAGGGGGTAGGCGAGCAGTACTTC; CDR3: CAWSLGQGVGEQYF
J: TRBJ1-2; V: TRBV15; size: -; D: -; DNA: TGTGCCACCAGCGCGCTATGGGGGGTGAACTATGGCTACACCTTC; CDR3: CATSALWGVNYGYTF
J: TRBJ2-3; V: TRBV5-4; size: -; D: -; DNA: TGTGCCAGCAGCCTCGGGGATACGCAGTATTTT; CDR3: CASSLGDTQYF
J: TRBJ1-4; V: TRBV29-1; size: -; D: -; DNA: TGCAGCGCCCAAGACAAGATAACAACTAATGAAAAACTGTTTTTT; CDR3: CSAQDKITTNEKLFF
J: TRBJ2-7; V: TRBV19; size: -; D: TRBD1; DNA: TGTGCCAGTAGTACCGGACAGGGGGCATACGAGCAGTACTTC; CDR3: CASSTGQGAYEQYF
J: TRBJ2-3; V: TRBV5-1; size: -; D: -; DNA: TGCGCCAGCAGAGAAGATCGAGATACGCAGTATTTT; CDR3: CASREDRDTQYF
J: TRBJ2-1; V: TRBV19; size: -; D: -; DNA: TGTGCCAGTAGCCATAGCCATTCTGTGCAGTTCTTC; CDR3: CASSHSHSVQFF
J: TRBJ1-1; V: TRBV30; size: -; D: -; DNA: TGTGCCTGTACCGGCAGGAACACTGAAGCTTTCTTT; CDR3: CACTGRNTEAFF
J: TRBJ2-7; V: TRBV18; size: -; D: -; DNA: TGTGCCAGCTCACCACCGGGCAGGGTAGACGAGCAGTACTTC; CDR3: CASSPPGRVDEQYF
J: TRBJ1-1; V: TRBV2; size: once; D: -; DNA: TGTGCCAGCAGGGAATGGGGCAGCCCGAACACTGAAGCTTTCTTT; CDR3: CASREWGSPNTEAFF